This T cell receptor beta chain is drawn from a study of cytomegalovirus exposure and HLA in healthy donors. Points on this clone: Its specificity is unknown.

CDR1 and CDR2 from the germline V gene are SGHRS and YFSETQ. CDR3 length equals 16 residues. Germline trimming cut 1 base from V and 4 bases from J; bases unmatched to any gene: 4. 13 Jbeta primers and 60 Vbeta primers were used for the PCR. The protocol was immunoSEQ multiplex PCR, while the TCRdb copy is restricted to in-frame clones and leaves out a portion. The sample lists about 130,000 clones; over 70% were seen once. General study findings and limits: V- and J-gene trimming of TCR beta was linked (in a later analysis) to a missense DCLRE1C variant.

The sample comprised PBMCs. The receptor was derived from a woman in her 40s in good health and CMV-seronegative. The chain has TRBV5-1 and TRBJ2-3; TRBD2 matches at 12 bases. CDR3 region: CASSLSLAGGADTQYF. As DNA, the CDR3 is TGCGCCAGCAGCTTGTCGCTAGCGGGAGGGGCAGATACGCAGTATTTT.